This note documents a single TCR beta chain sequence. Its antigen is unknown. Base qualities are missing; no much larger clone stands one base away. This sample was taken from a study of cytomegalovirus exposure and HLA in healthy donors (dated by TCRdb to about 2017). Broadly, across the study: An earlier analysis of approximately 550 of the donors reported approximately 290 Gb of sequence data and about 100 million unique TCR beta sequences from about 179 million T cells. An early release covering roughly 640 HLA-typed donors comprised approximately 300 gigabases of sequencing data and around 86 million unique TCR sequences. Among the roughly 410 genotyped donors, around 81% belonged to the genetic ancestry cluster associated with self-reported Caucasian donors. The study aimed to test whether signatures of past pathogen exposure could be identified by cataloging public T cell receptors. Using immunosequencing, the study profiled T cell repertoires from 500 to 800 subjects and related those repertoires to cytomegalovirus serostatus. Besides the first cohort of 500 to 700 subjects, a separate validation cohort made up of 120 different subjects was used. The study combined high-throughput TCR immunosequencing, statistical association of individual TCRs with disease status, and machine learning to predict cytomegalovirus infection status. To study patterns of TCR occurrence, a later analysis re-analyzed previously published TCR beta repertoires from several hundred donors and added high-resolution HLA genotyping. Rather than using new phenotypic data, the later analysis identified candidate immune exposures from TCR beta sequences and from how often those sequences occurred across donors. To decide whether each TCR beta V gene segment behaved as functional or pseudogenic, an earlier analysis of some 600 of the donors relied on high-throughput TCR beta sequencing. Donor age, sex, ethnicity and CMV serostatus were collected together with the repertoire data. A later genetic analysis took genome-wide SNP genotypes for about 65% of the 666 donors and used that subset as a discovery cohort. All discovery cohort repertoires had been generated on a single sequencing platform. Both class I and class II loci were covered by HLA typing, at four-digit resolution. The number of typed donors differed by locus: roughly 629-630 for A, B, C, DRB1 and DQB1; approximately 520 for DQA1; 606 for DPA1; and 400 to 480 for DPB1. About five DR-DQ haplotypes were treated as single units for association and clustering because of strong linkage in the cohort. Among about 370 genotyped donors of the cohort, an average of roughly 230,000 unique TCR beta nucleotide sequences was sequenced per donor, of which about 18% were non-productive.

Findings and caveats that apply to the study as a whole: Cytomegalovirus status was reported to be diagnosed by the classifier with high specificity and sensitivity in both the original and validation cohorts. Presence/absence analyses assumed roughly uniform sequencing depth across donors, an assumption that may not hold. According to the authors, the approach could potentially be generalized to other disease states and immunological phenotypes. A later analysis found that HLA-associated TCR beta chains were more clonally expanded and had lower generation probabilities than equally common non-associated chains. According to a later genetic analysis, donors in an Asian-associated ancestry cluster had fewer N-insertions in productive TCRs than the approximately 610-donor mean. The study listed approximately 160 TCR beta chains as associated with cytomegalovirus. Only TCR beta chains were sequenced in this cohort, and the absence of alpha or paired-chain data limited detectable features. The only immune exposure information available for the cohort was CMV serostatus. Because HLA typing was unavailable for some donors at each locus, only the typed subset was used in association tests. Most CMV-associated TCR beta chains appeared to be HLA-restricted in a later analysis, and the HLA associations seemed to be driven largely by CMV exposure. In a later analysis, several top co-occurrence clusters were reported to appear linked to parvovirus B19, influenza, CMV and Epstein-Barr virus. Across donors, most TCR sequences were observed very rarely, whereas some public TCRs were present in many individuals. Linkage disequilibrium might explain the correlated functional status among segregating V segments, but an unknown experimental factor could not be excluded. A further reported finding was that TCR beta sequences accurately predicted the HLA-A and HLA-B alleles for most subjects in the first cohort. In a later analysis, TCR association rates were found to vary across HLA loci, with the most associated TCRs seen for DRB1 alleles and the fewest for HLA-C alleles. V-gene and J-gene trimming of TCR beta chains was associated with a missense DCLRE1C variant in a later genetic analysis, and the association was replicated in an independent cohort. Broadly in line with IMGT annotations, most TCR beta V segments showed up in productive rearrangements about 87% or about 30% of the time in an earlier analysis of a few hundred of the donors. Three of the identified cytomegalovirus-associated TCR beta chains were confirmed in vitro to be specific for cytomegalovirus antigens. Strong co-occurrence of HLA alleles, especially DR and DQ, made assigning TCR associations to individual alleles difficult. The sequencing pipeline was judged likely to have produced a cluster of highly shared sequence variants as a technical artifact. Some 15 rarely observed V segments, including chromosome 9 orphons, were excluded from the earlier analysis of just under 600 of the donors because counts were too low. The 87-base-pair reads could not distinguish some IMGT-functional V segments, including TRBV6-2 and TRBV6-3, so those segments were excluded. Specific HLA alleles were associated with roughly 17,000 TCR beta sequences at a false discovery rate of 0.05 in a later analysis.

CDR1 and CDR2 are drawn from the germline V gene: SGHVS, FNYEAQ. V is clipped by 8 bases and J by 2 bases, and the sequence between their germline boundaries is 15 bases long. The CDR3 starts with the cysteine, ends with the phenylalanine, and has 14 residues. Of the read, only the CDR3 DNA is kept; its 42 bases are in frame from base 1. The cohort consisted of more than 650 healthy bone marrow donors. At the time of sampling, all cohort members were nominally healthy, though unrecorded immune exposures were likely present. The donor was CMV seropositive and was included in the group of approximately 300 seropositive cohort members. A peripheral blood sample was provided by each donor, and peripheral blood mononuclear cells were used for TCR beta sequencing. Genomic DNA extraction from the blood cell samples was performed with the Qiagen DNeasy Blood Extraction Kit. Library construction relied on the immunoSEQ multiplex PCR assay. The multiplex PCR relied on a mix of 60 forward primers for TCR Vbeta segments and 13 reverse primers for TCR Jbeta segments. The CDR3 region of rearranged TCR beta genes was amplified from genomic DNA with a multiplex PCR assay. The amplified TCR beta libraries were sequenced on the Illumina HiSeq System as 87-base-pair reads. In the authors' own workflow: A later analysis counted some 74 million unique TCR beta chains across the 666 repertoires, and 10 million to 11 million of these chains were shared by at least two donors. Raw reads were error-corrected and collapsed into unique sequences with a nearest-neighbor algorithm that merged closely related sequences to remove PCR and sequencing errors. CDR3 sequences were aligned to IMGT reference sequences to assign V, D and J gene segments. For a sequence to be retained, a match of at least six nucleotides was required to both a V gene segment and a J gene segment. Rearrangements were called productive when the CDR3 lacked stop codons and stayed in frame with V and J; all others were non-productive. Following IMGT convention, CDR3 was defined as the stretch from the second conserved V-encoded cysteine up to the conserved J-encoded phenylalanine. The earlier analysis of about 620 of the donors excluded sequences that lacked an unambiguous match to a single V gene segment. An earlier analysis of approximately 590 of the donors classified V segments as functional when productive rearrangements were above 56.7% and as segregating when the standard deviation between donors was above 5%. To diagnose cytomegalovirus status from the catalog of TCR beta chain sequences, a statistical classification framework was built. V and J gene assignment, in a later analysis, came from comparing TCR nucleotide sequences with IMGT/GENE-DB human TR gene sequences. In a later analysis, CDR3 sequences and most-parsimonious VDJ recombination scenarios were assigned using the TCRdist pipeline. In a later analysis, every TCR beta chain was defined by the combination of its CDR3 amino acid sequence and its V-gene family, and reads without a unique V-gene family were dropped. To address suspected cross-contamination and a sequencing artifact, a later analysis removed around 600 highly shared, low-generation-probability nucleotide sequences. In a later analysis, a clonal expansion index for each public chain was calculated from normalized within-repertoire ranks of inferred template counts. In a later analysis, generation probabilities were computed with a VDJ recombination model fitted to out-of-frame rearrangements, and the resulting probabilities were checked against IGoR. In a later analysis, hypergeometric tests were used to score TCR-TCR, TCR-HLA and TCR-CMV co-occurrence, with a repertoire-size bias correction applied to TCR pairs. To estimate false discovery rates, a later analysis permuted the HLA or CMV assignments 20 times. In a later analysis, co-occurring TCRs were grouped using DBSCAN, and TCRdist sequence similarity was added for clustering within HLA-allele-positive subsets. Co-occurrence clustering excluded repertoires with fewer than 30,000 or more than 120,000 public chains, plus five with anomalous nucleotide sharing. TCRdb took over this immuneACCESS table, retaining in-frame rearrangements with V and J assigned. Such tables are incomplete; in checked studies, under half of the missing clones stem from an unresolved V gene, and the remainder is unexplained. That table gives V, J and clone size, and the DNA gave D and trimming. The table for this sample lists 150,000 to 200,000 clones; 76% of them were counted only once. The ten largest clonotypes hold about 2.5% of the sample.

The chain was built from TRBV7-6 and TRBJ2-5; the D gene is perhaps TRBD2, from 6 matching bases. This TCR came from a woman aged 25 to 39 in good health and CMV-seropositive. Material for sequencing was PBMCs. The CDR3 region has the sequence CASPTRGEQETQYF. The DNA is as follows: TGTGCCAGCCCAACCCGCGGGGAGCAAGAGACCCAGTACTTC.